This T cell receptor beta chain appears in the sequencing data of a study of OX40 agonist ivuxolimab in advanced cancers. Study-wide results and caveats: With doses of 0.1 to 3.0 mg/kg, CD4+ and CD8+ blood T cells had undergone clonal expansion by week 6.

Only in-frame clones appear in the TCRdb table, and some are missing; sequencing was by immunoSEQ multiplex PCR. The profile shows around 58,000 clones, 90% to 95% of them singletons. About this clone itself: Antigen: not known.

The CDR3 runs 15 residues. Germline CDR1 reads MNHNY; CDR2 reads SVGAGI (reference sequence). V lost 5 bases and J lost 1, with 14 bases in between. This sequence joins TRBV6-6 and TRBJ1-1; possible D gene TRBD1, 6 bases. The input for sequencing was CD4+ or CD8+ T cells sorted from blood, taken in a trial of the OX40 agonist ivuxolimab. This receptor was identified in an adult with an advanced solid tumor such as melanoma, head and neck, liver or kidney cancer. DNA for the CDR3: TGTGCCAGCAGTGGGGCCGGGACACAGAACACTGAAGCTTTCTTT. It translates to CASSGAGTQNTEAFF.